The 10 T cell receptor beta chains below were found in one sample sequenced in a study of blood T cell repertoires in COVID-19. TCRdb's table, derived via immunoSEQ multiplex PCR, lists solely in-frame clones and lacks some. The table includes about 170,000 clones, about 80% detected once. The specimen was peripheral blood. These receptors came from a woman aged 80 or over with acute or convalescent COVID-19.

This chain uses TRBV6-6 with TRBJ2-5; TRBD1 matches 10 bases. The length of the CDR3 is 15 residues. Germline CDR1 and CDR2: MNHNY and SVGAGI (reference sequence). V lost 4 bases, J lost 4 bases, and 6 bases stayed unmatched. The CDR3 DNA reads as TGTGCCAGCAGTTTTCCCGACAGGGGGCGAGAGACCCAGTACTTC. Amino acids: CASSFPDRGRETQYF.

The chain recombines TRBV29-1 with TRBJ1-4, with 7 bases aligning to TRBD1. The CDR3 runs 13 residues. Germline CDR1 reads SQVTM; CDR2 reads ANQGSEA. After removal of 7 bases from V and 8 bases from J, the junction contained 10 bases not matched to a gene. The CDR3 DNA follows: TGCAGCGGTTCGGGACAGTCGGACGAAAAACTGTTTTTT. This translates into CSGSGQSDEKLFF.

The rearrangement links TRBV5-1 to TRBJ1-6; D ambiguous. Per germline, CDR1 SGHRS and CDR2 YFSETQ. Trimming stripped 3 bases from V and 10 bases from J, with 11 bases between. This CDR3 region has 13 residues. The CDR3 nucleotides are TGCGCCAGCAGCTCGGGAGGGAGGTCACCCCTCCACTTT. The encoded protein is CASSSGGRSPLHF.

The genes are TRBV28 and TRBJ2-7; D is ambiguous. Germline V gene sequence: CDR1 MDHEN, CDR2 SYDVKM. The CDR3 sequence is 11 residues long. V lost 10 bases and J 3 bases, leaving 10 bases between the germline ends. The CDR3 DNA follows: TGTGCCACCGAGATACTCTACGAGCAGTACTTC. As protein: CATEILYEQYF.

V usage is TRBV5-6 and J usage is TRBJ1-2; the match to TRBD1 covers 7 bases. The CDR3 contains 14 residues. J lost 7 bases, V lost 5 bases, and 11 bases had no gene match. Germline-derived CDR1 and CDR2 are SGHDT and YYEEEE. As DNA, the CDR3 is TGTGCCAGCAGTACCACCGGGACAGCGACTGGCTACACCTTC. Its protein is CASSTTGTATGYTF.

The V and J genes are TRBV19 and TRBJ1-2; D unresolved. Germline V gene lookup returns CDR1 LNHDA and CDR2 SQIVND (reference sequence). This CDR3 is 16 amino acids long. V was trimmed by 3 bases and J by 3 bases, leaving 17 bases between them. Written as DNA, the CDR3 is TGTGCCAGTAGTATGACACGCCCGGGGATGGACTATGGCTACACCTTC. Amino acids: CASSMTRPGMDYGYTF.

CDR3 amino acids: CASSTDRGQRDTQYF. The CDR3 region has the DNA TGCGCCAGCAGCACCGACAGGGGGCAACGAGATACGCAGTATTTT. This chain uses TRBV5-1 with TRBJ2-3; 10 nucleotides agree with TRBD1. This CDR3 is 15 amino acids long. The J segment lost 5 bases and the V segment lost 4 bases, leaving 7 bases of the junction unmatched. The germline CDR1 and CDR2 sequences are SGHRS and YFSETQ.

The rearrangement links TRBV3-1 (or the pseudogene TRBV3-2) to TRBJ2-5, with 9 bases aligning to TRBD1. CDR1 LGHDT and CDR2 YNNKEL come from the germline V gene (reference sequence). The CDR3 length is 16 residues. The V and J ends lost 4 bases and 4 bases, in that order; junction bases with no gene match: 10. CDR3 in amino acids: CASSPQPGQGPETQYF. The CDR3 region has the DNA TGTGCCAGCAGCCCTCAGCCGGGACAGGGACCAGAGACCCAGTACTTC.

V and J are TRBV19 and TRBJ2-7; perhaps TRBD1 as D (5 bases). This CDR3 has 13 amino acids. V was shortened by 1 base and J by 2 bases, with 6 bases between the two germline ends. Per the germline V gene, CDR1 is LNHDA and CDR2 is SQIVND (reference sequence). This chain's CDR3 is CASSIGRAYEQYF. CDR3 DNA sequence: TGTGCCAGTAGTATAGGCAGGGCCTACGAGCAGTACTTC.

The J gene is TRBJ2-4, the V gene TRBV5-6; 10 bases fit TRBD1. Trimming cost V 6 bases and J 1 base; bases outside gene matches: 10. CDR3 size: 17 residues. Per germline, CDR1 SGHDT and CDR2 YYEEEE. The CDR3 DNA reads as TGTGCCAGCACCCAAGACAGGGGGCGCTTCGCCAAAAACATTCAGTACTTC. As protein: CASTQDRGRFAKNIQYF.